Shown below are 22 T cell receptor beta chains from a single sample sequenced in a study of OX40 agonist ivuxolimab in advanced cancers. TCRdb's copy holds only in-frame clones and misses some; the assay was immunoSEQ multiplex PCR. This sample has about 75,000 clones; over 85% occur once, and the top ten carry 0.35% to 0.45%. Specimen: CD4+ or CD8+ T cells sorted from blood, collected in a trial of the OX40 agonist ivuxolimab. These receptors originate from an adult with an advanced solid tumor such as melanoma, head and neck, liver or kidney cancer.

The J gene is TRBJ1-1, the V gene TRBV7-9; perhaps TRBD1 as D (6 bases). CDR3 size: 14 residues. The germline CDR1 and CDR2 sequences are SEHNR and FQNEAQ (reference sequence). Trimming stripped 5 bases from V and 0 bases from J, with 10 bases between. CDR3 DNA sequence: TGTGCCAGCAGCCTAGGACAGATGAACACTGAAGCTTTCTTT. It is translated as CASSLGQMNTEAFF.

The chain carries TRBV18 and TRBJ2-7; 9 bases agree with TRBD1. The ends lost 0 bases at V and 5 bases at J; junction bases unmatched: 8. The CDR3 loop spans 16 amino acids. Germline V CDR1 and CDR2: KGHSH, LQKENI. CDR3 protein: CASSPPPGQGIDEQYF. The CDR3 coding sequence is TGTGCCAGCTCACCACCCCCAGGACAGGGGATCGACGAGCAGTACTTC.

The chain is built from TRBV6-1 and TRBJ2-7, with 9 bases matching TRBD1. Per the germline V gene, CDR1 is MNHNS and CDR2 is SASEGT. CDR3 size: 15 residues. V shed 2 bases and J 1 base; nucleotides not matched to a gene: 3. The CDR3 DNA reads TGTGCCAGCAGTGAACCGGGACAGGGTTCCTACGAGCAGTACTTC. It encodes CASSEPGQGSYEQYF.

The chain carries TRBV30 and TRBJ2-3, with 9 bases aligning to TRBD2. The CDR3 is made up of 16 amino acids. Trimming took 3 bases from V and 3 from J; bases not matched to a gene: 10. Germline V lookup: CDR1 GTSNPN, CDR2 SVGIG (reference sequence). For the CDR3, the DNA is TGTGCCTGGAGCGACGGGGTGGCGGGGGGGACAGATACGCAGTATTTT. It is translated as CAWSDGVAGGTDTQYF.

This rearrangement joins TRBV10-3 to TRBJ2-5; D is ambiguous. Trimming took off 1 base at V and 5 bases at J, with 2 bases between the two ends. The CDR3 contains 11 residues. From germline, CDR1 is ENHRY and CDR2 SYGVKD. The CDR3 here is CAISEWETQYF. The CDR3 bases are TGTGCCATCAGTGAGTGGGAGACCCAGTACTTC.

The rearrangement links TRBV28 to TRBJ1-3, with 7 bases that match TRBD1. V shed 7 bases, J shed 0 bases, and the junction held 9 bases outside the gene matches. The CDR3 sequence is 16 residues long. Germline lookup yields CDR1 MDHEN and CDR2 SYDVKM. CDR3 region: CASKPPGQSSGNTIYF. DNA for the CDR3: TGTGCCAGCAAACCACCGGGACAGAGCTCTGGAAACACCATATATTTT.

This rearrangement joins TRBV2 to TRBJ2-4, with D possibly TRBD1 on 5 matching bases. The length of the CDR3 is 13 residues. Trimming removed 4 bases from V and 7 bases from J, with 11 bases in between. Germline V gene data show CDR1 as SNHLY and CDR2 as FYNNEI. CDR3 sequence (DNA): TGTGCCAGCAGTGGACAGAAGGGGAACATTCAGTACTTC. Translation gives CASSGQKGNIQYF.

The gene calls are TRBV28 and TRBJ1-2; 10 bases fit TRBD1. CDR3 size: 16 residues. Germline V CDR1 and CDR2: MDHEN, SYDVKM. The V and J ends lost 4 bases and 4 bases, in that order; junction bases with no gene match: 9. CDR3 residues: CASSSAGTGEGYGYTF. The CDR3 nucleotides read TGTGCCAGCAGTTCAGCCGGGACAGGGGAGGGCTATGGCTACACCTTC.

The rearrangement joins TRBV11-2 to TRBJ2-1; 10 nucleotides match TRBD2. This CDR3 comprises 15 residues. Trimming removed 3 bases from V and 3 bases from J; junction bases left unmatched: 2. The germline CDR1 and CDR2 sequences are SGHAT and FQNNGV. The CDR3 loop reads CASSFQRGGYNEQFF. The CDR3 nucleotides read TGTGCCAGCAGCTTCCAGCGGGGGGGCTACAATGAGCAGTTCTTC.

The V gene is TRBV7-7, the J gene TRBJ2-3; D gene uncertain. The germline CDR1 and CDR2 sequences are SSHAT and FNYEAQ (reference sequence). The CDR3 covers 14 residues. V lost 4 bases and J 2 bases, leaving 10 bases between the germline ends. The CDR3: CASSSSGHTDTQYF. The CDR3 nucleotides are TGTGCCAGCAGCTCGTCGGGTCACACAGATACGCAGTATTTT.

The V and J genes are TRBV5-1 and TRBJ2-3; D not resolved. V was clipped by 2 bases and J by 0 bases, with 7 bases between them. Germline CDR1 and CDR2: SGHRS and YFSETQ. The CDR3 runs to 14 residues. CDR3 nucleotides: TGCGCCAGCAGCTTTCCGACTAGCACAGATACGCAGTATTTT. This translates into CASSFPTSTDTQYF.

The chain joins TRBV21-1 to TRBJ2-3; TRBD2, as called in the table, went unchecked against the DNA. TRBV21-1 is labeled a pseudogene. The CDR3 runs 18 residues. As DNA, the CDR3 is TGTGCCAGCAGCAAAGGGTACGGCGGGTCGAGGAGCACAGATACGCAGTATTTT. Amino acids: CASSKGYGGSRSTDTQYF.

Points on this clone: The junction departs from the called germline gene at one end, perhaps through a read error. CDR3 loop: CASSALATTAQF. Here the CDR3 DNA reads TGCGCCAGCAGTGCCCTAGCCACAACGGCACAGTTC. The chain recombines TRBV10-2 with TRBJ2-7; tentative D call: TRBD2 (5 bases). The CDR3 is 12 amino acids. Germline V CDR1 and CDR2: WSHSY, SAAADI.

The rearrangement uses TRBV11-2 and TRBJ2-5, with a tentative D call TRBD2 (5 bases). The V end was cut by 7 bases, the J end by 7 bases, with 13 bases between. Germline CDR1 SGHAT, CDR2 FQNNGV. This CDR3 is built from 12 residues. This chain's CDR3 is CASTQLSGTQYF. In DNA, the CDR3 is TGTGCCAGCACTCAGCTCAGCGGGACCCAGTACTTC.

The gene calls are TRBV27 and TRBJ1-5; no reliable D call. The V gene's germline CDR1 is MNHEY and CDR2 SMNVEV (reference sequence). The CDR3 is made up of 11 amino acids. V lost 3 bases and J 6 bases, leaving 3 bases between the germline ends. CDR3 DNA sequence: TGTGCCAGCAGTTTGTCTCAGCCCCAGCATTTT. The encoded protein is CASSLSQPQHF.

In DNA, the CDR3 is TGTGCCAGCTCATCCGGGACAGGGTCAATAGGGACTGAAGCTTTCTTT. Protein: CASSSGTGSIGTEAFF. The chain uses TRBV18 and TRBJ1-1, with 9 bases identical to TRBD1. V shed 5 bases, J shed 5 bases, and the junction held 12 bases outside the gene matches. The CDR3 extends over 16 amino acids. CDR1 KGHSH and CDR2 LQKENI come from the germline V gene.

This clone was seen only once. CDR3 sequence reads: CASSGTQGSGELFF. As DNA, the CDR3 is TGCGCCAGCAGTGGTACCCAAGGGAGCGGGGAGCTGTTTTTT. The chain uses TRBV10-1 and TRBJ2-2; perhaps TRBD2 as D (5 bases). The CDR3 runs 14 residues. Germline CDR1 reads WNHNN; CDR2 reads SYGVQD (reference sequence). Trimming pared 4 bases from V and 7 bases from J, leaving 13 bases between.

V usage is TRBV5-1 and J usage is TRBJ1-2, with 7 bases that match TRBD1. Per the germline V gene, CDR1 is SGHRS and CDR2 is YFSETQ. There are 14 residues in the CDR3. With 3 bases clipped from V and 5 bases from J, the junction kept 7 bases outside the gene matches. CDR3 bases: TGCGCCAGCAGCTGGGGACAGACGCTTTATGGCTACACCTTC. Translation: CASSWGQTLYGYTF.

This chain connects TRBV5-4 to TRBJ2-7, with TRBD1 matching 8 bases. Germline assignment: CDR1 SGHNT and CDR2 YYREEE (reference sequence). This CDR3 is 14 amino acids long. V was clipped by 4 bases and J by 2 bases; unmatched bases: 5. The CDR3 sequence: CASSRRDRPYEQYF. The CDR3 DNA is TGTGCCAGCAGCCGGCGGGACAGGCCCTACGAGCAGTACTTC. Variable domain in full (rest from reference TRBV5-4 and TRBJ2-7): ETGVTQSPTHLIKTRGQQVTLRCSSQSGHNTVSWYQQALGQGPQFIFQYYREEENGRGNFPPRFSGLQFPNYSSELNVNALELDDSALYLCASSRRDRPYEQYFGPGTRLTVT.

This clone was counted a single time. The V call is TRBV18, the J call TRBJ1-1; weak D call: TRBD1 (6 bases). V was trimmed by 2 bases and J by 0 bases, leaving 13 bases between them. Looked up from germline, CDR1 is KGHSH and CDR2 is LQKENI. There are 16 residues in the CDR3. The CDR3, as DNA: TGTGCCAGCTCACCAGGAACAGGACAGTTGAACACTGAAGCTTTCTTT. Translating gives CASSPGTGQLNTEAFF.

The chain has TRBV6-5 and TRBJ2-5, with 11 nucleotides matching TRBD2. The V gene's germline CDR1 is MNHEY and CDR2 SVGAGI. Trimming removed 5 bases from V and 1 base from J; junction bases left unmatched: 3. The CDR3 covers 15 residues. CDR3 nucleotide sequence: TGTGCCAGCAGTCCTAGCGGGGGGACCCAAGAGACCCAGTACTTC. Translation gives CASSPSGGTQETQYF.

In this sample, this clone turned up once. The V call is TRBV7-8, the J call TRBJ1-1; maybe TRBD1 (5 bases). Trimming took off 1 base at V and 6 bases at J, with 15 bases between the two ends. The CDR3 runs to 15 residues. Germline V lookup: CDR1 SGHVS, CDR2 FQNEAQ. The CDR3 region is CASSLEGRGNAEAFF. The CDR3 nucleotides read TGTGCCAGCAGCTTAGAGGGGAGGGGTAACGCTGAAGCTTTCTTT.